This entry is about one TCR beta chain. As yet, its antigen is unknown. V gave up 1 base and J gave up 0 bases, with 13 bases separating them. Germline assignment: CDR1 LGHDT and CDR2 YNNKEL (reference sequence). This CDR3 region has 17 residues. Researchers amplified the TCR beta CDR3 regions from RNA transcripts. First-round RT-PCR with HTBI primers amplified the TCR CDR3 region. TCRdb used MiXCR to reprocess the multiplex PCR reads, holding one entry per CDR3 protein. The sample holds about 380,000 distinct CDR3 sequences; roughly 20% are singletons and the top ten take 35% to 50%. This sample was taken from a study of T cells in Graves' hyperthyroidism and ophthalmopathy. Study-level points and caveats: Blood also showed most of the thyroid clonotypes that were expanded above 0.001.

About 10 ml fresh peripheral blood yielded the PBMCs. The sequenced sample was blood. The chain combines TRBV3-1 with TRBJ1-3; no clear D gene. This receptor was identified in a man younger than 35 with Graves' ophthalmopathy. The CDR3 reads CASSQVGGIPSGNTIYF. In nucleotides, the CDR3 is TGTGCCAGCAGCCAAGTCGGAGGGATACCCTCTGGAAACACCATATATTTT.